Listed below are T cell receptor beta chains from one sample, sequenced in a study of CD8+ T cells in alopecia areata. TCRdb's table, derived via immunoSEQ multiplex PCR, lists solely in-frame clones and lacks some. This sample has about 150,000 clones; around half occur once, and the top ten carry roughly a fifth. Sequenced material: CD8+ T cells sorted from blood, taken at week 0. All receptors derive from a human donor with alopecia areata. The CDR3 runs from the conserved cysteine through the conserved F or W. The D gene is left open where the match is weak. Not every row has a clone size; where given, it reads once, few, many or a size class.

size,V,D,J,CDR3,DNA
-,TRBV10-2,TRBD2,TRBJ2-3,CASSELAADTDTQYF,TGCGCCAGCAGTGAACTAGCGGCCGACACAGATACGCAGTATTTT
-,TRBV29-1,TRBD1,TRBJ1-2,CSVGRQTGVHGYTF,TGCAGCGTTGGGAGACAAACAGGGGTCCATGGCTACACCTTC
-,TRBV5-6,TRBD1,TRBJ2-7,CASSWDRGHEQYF,TGTGCCAGCAGCTGGGACAGGGGGCACGAGCAGTACTTC
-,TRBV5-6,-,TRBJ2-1,CASSLSLNEQFF,TGTGCCAGCAGCTTGTCATTAAATGAGCAGTTCTTC
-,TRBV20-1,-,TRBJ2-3,CSASSNHTQYF,TGCAGTGCTAGTTCCAACCATACGCAGTATTTT
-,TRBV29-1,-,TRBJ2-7,CSVEVQSGHPYEQYF,TGCAGCGTTGAGGTGCAGTCGGGACATCCCTACGAGCAGTACTTC
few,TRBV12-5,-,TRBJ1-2,CASGLSSLVYGYTF,TGTGCTAGTGGTTTAAGTTCGCTAGTCTATGGCTACACCTTC
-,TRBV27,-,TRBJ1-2,CASGKLGTPTYGYTF,TGTGCCAGCGGCAAACTCGGGACGCCGACCTATGGCTACACCTTC
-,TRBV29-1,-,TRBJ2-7,CSVIGNSYEQYF,TGCAGCGTTATTGGCAACTCCTACGAGCAGTACTTC
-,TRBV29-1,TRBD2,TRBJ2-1,CSVEGGSGGLSEQFF,TGCAGCGTTGAAGGGGGCAGCGGGGGGCTCAGTGAGCAGTTCTTC
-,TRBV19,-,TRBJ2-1,CASSRGVDYNEQFF,TGTGCCAGTAGTAGGGGGGTCGACTACAATGAGCAGTTCTTC
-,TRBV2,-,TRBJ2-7,CASTEGRAPSYEQYF,TGTGCCAGCACAGAAGGGAGAGCCCCGTCCTACGAGCAGTACTTC
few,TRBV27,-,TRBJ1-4,CASSRGTSEKLFF,TGTGCCAGCAGTCGGGGTACGAGTGAAAAACTGTTTTTT
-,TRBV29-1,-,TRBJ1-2,CSVADNLLRVYGYTF,TGCAGCGTCGCCGACAACCTTCTGAGGGTTTATGGCTACACCTTC
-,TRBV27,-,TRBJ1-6,CASSTDGLSYNSPLHF,TGTGCCAGCAGTACGGACGGGCTCTCCTATAATTCACCCCTCCACTTT
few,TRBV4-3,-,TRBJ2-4,CASSQGDNQYF,TGCGCCAGCAGCCAAGGTGACAATCAGTACTTC